This TCR beta chain was sequenced for a study of blood T cells in healthy people across ages. Whole-study results and caveats: Among T cells, TCR beta diversity per million cells dropped roughly linearly as age rose.

In regard to this clonotype: The antigen is unknown.

This CDR3 has 14 residues. Germline CDR1 is DFQATT and CDR2 is SNEGSKA (reference sequence). Trimming removed 0 bases from V and 5 bases from J, with 12 bases in between. The second PCR ran 7 to 11 cycles with a sample-barcoded 5' primer and J-beta primers. Each TCR beta cDNA got a 12-nucleotide random molecular identifier. TCRdb reprocessed the 5' RACE reads with MiXCR, giving one entry per CDR3 protein. The sample lists 650,000 to 950,000 distinct CDR3 sequences, about 42% seen once, with nearly 20% in the top ten. This TCR was sampled from a man between 60 and 75 years old in good health. Sequencing input: blood. J is TRBJ2-3 and V is TRBV20-1; possible D gene TRBD2, 5 bases. CDR3 nucleotides: TGCAGTGCTAGAGATTTGAGGGTGGGAGATACGCAGTATTTT. As protein: CSARDLRVGDTQYF.